A selection of T cell receptor beta chains follows, all from one sample in a study of shared clonotypes between healthy human individuals. Repertoires were generated with immunoSEQ multiplex PCR, while TCRdb's copy carries only in-frame clones and drops some. The sample contains 630,000 or so clones, 95% to 98% of which appear only once. The sequenced sample was naive CD8+ T cells sorted from blood. The source of these receptors is a man aged 25-45 years in good health. Both conserved end residues are part of each CDR3. D genes are given only for firm matches. The size of a clone is reported for some rows only, either as once, few or many, or as a class for expanded clones.

>TRBV7-7|-|TRBJ1-5|-
CASSFGGQPQHF
TGTGCCAGCAGCTTCGGGGGTCAGCCCCAGCATTTT
>TRBV7-9|-|TRBJ2-1|-
CASGEAYSYNEQFF
TGTGCCAGTGGGGAGGCGTACTCCTACAATGAGCAGTTCTTC
>TRBV7-9|once|TRBJ2-5|-
CASSLSEEETQYF
TGTGCCAGCAGCTTATCGGAGGAAGAGACCCAGTACTTC
>TRBV7-9|-|TRBJ2-7|TRBD2
CASSSPTSGHTYEQYF
TGTGCCAGCAGCTCCCCGACTAGCGGGCATACCTACGAGCAGTACTTC
>TRBV7-6|-|TRBJ2-3|TRBD1
CASSLGTGSDTQYF
TGTGCCAGCAGCTTAGGGACAGGGTCAGATACGCAGTATTTT
>TRBV27|once|TRBJ2-7|-
CASSLSRPGGYEQYF
TGTGCCAGCAGTTTATCTAGGCCCGGGGGTTACGAGCAGTACTTC
>TRBV4-1|-|TRBJ1-1|-
CASSQAPYTHEAFF
TGCGCCAGCAGCCAAGCCCCTTACACCCATGAAGCTTTCTTT
>TRBV27|-|TRBJ1-4|-
CASSLSGGLTNEKLFF
TGTGCCAGCAGTTTATCGGGGGGTTTGACTAATGAAAAACTGTTTTTT
>TRBV18|-|TRBJ2-1|TRBD2
CASSPSAGGPWGHNEQFF
TGTGCCAGCTCACCATCAGCGGGAGGGCCGTGGGGTCACAATGAGCAGTTCTTC
>TRBV7-9|once|TRBJ1-3|-
CASSFLGNTIYF
TGTGCCAGCAGCTTTCTTGGAAACACCATATATTTT
>TRBV29-1|-|TRBJ2-7|TRBD2
CSVGGLAGFYEQYF
TGCAGCGTCGGCGGACTAGCGGGATTCTACGAGCAGTACTTC
>TRBV27|-|TRBJ2-1|TRBD2
CASSLIAGGYDEQFF
TGTGCCAGCAGTCTTATAGCGGGAGGGTATGATGAGCAGTTCTTC
>TRBV7-8|-|TRBJ2-3|TRBD2
CASSASSGSGNTQYF
TGTGCCAGCAGCGCCTCTAGCGGGAGCGGGAATACGCAGTATTTT
>TRBV5-1|-|TRBJ1-5|-
CASSLQGNSNQPQHF
TGCGCCAGCAGCTTGCAGGGGAATAGCAATCAGCCCCAGCATTTT
>TRBV29-1|-|TRBJ2-1|-
CSVQGLASYNEQFF
TGCAGCGTTCAGGGGCTAGCGAGTTACAATGAGCAGTTCTTC
>TRBV27|-|TRBJ1-3|-
CASSLGRSGNTIYF
TGTGCCAGCAGTTTAGGGCGTAGTGGAAACACCATATATTTT
>TRBV6-1|-|TRBJ1-1|TRBD1
CASRQQGRTEAFF
TGTGCCAGCAGGCAACAGGGGCGAACTGAAGCTTTCTTT
>TRBV14|-|TRBJ2-1|-
CASSQPNEWGAYNEQFF
TGTGCCAGCAGCCAACCCAACGAGTGGGGGGCCTACAATGAGCAGTTCTTC
>TRBV13|-|TRBJ1-1|-
CASSVGHMNTEAFF
TGTGCCAGCAGCGTGGGACATATGAACACTGAAGCTTTCTTT
>TRBV27|once|TRBJ2-7|-
CASSLDAAPYEQYF
TGTGCCAGCAGTTTAGACGCTGCCCCCTACGAGCAGTACTTC
>TRBV27|few|TRBJ1-5|-
CASSSDRGFFSNQPQHF
TGTGCCAGCAGTTCCGATCGTGGGTTTTTTAGCAATCAGCCCCAGCATTTT
>TRBV6-1|-|TRBJ2-2|TRBD1
CASVETGAGELFF
TGTGCCAGCGTAGAGACAGGGGCCGGGGAGCTGTTTTTT
>TRBV5-6|-|TRBJ2-7|-
CASSFLSVNYEQYF
TGTGCCAGCAGCTTTTTATCAGTTAACTACGAGCAGTACTTC
>TRBV5-4|-|TRBJ1-1|TRBD1
CASRSPGQGVTEAFF
TGTGCCAGCCGCTCACCGGGACAGGGGGTCACTGAAGCTTTCTTT
>TRBV29-1|once|TRBJ2-7|TRBD2
CSVEDWQTSGSYEQYF
TGCAGCGTTGAAGATTGGCAAACTAGCGGGAGTTACGAGCAGTACTTC
>TRBV10-2|-|TRBJ1-3|-
CASSAGPTHSGNTIYF
TGCGCCAGCAGCGCTGGACCTACTCACTCTGGAAACACCATATATTTT
>TRBV5-5|-|TRBJ2-4|TRBD1
CASSWGDRGPNIQYF
TGTGCCAGCAGCTGGGGGGACAGGGGGCCGAACATTCAGTACTTC
>TRBV9|-|TRBJ2-2|-
CASSAFTGELFF
TGTGCCAGCAGCGCATTCACCGGGGAGCTGTTTTTT
>TRBV20-1|once|TRBJ1-2|-
CSAPGYTF
TGCAGTGCTCCTGGCTACACCTTC
>TRBV28|-|TRBJ2-1|TRBD2
CASSWTSGYNEQFF
TGTGCCAGCAGTTGGACTAGCGGTTACAATGAGCAGTTCTTC
>TRBV4-3|-|TRBJ2-2|TRBD2
CASAWSVAGGLAGELFF
TGCGCCAGCGCCTGGAGTGTAGCGGGAGGCCTTGCCGGGGAGCTGTTTTTT
>TRBV5-4|-|TRBJ1-1|-
CASSLRGTTEAFF
TGTGCCAGCAGCTTGAGAGGGACCACTGAAGCTTTCTTT
>TRBV27|-|TRBJ2-2|-
CASTVQGGSGELFF
TGTGCCAGCACGGTCCAGGGGGGTTCCGGGGAGCTGTTTTTT
>TRBV30|-|TRBJ2-7|-
CAWSVGQGPREQYF
TGTGCCTGGAGTGTGGGTCAGGGGCCGCGAGAGCAGTACTTC
>TRBV7-9|-|TRBJ2-1|-
CASSLVDEQFF
TGTGCCAGCAGCTTAGTAGATGAGCAGTTCTTC
>TRBV4-1|-|TRBJ2-7|TRBD1
CASSQVGGQGDIEQYF
TGCGCCAGCAGCCAAGTAGGGGGACAGGGTGATATCGAGCAGTACTTC
>TRBV5-1|once|TRBJ2-7|TRBD2
CASSLFGTSGTHEQYF
TGCGCCAGCAGCTTGTTCGGGACTAGCGGTACGCACGAGCAGTACTTC
>TRBV5-1|-|TRBJ2-7|-
CASSPGTAVAYEQYF
TGCGCCAGCAGCCCCGGGACGGCTGTTGCCTACGAGCAGTACTTC
>TRBV29-1|-|TRBJ2-7|-
CSVLSYEQYF
TGCAGCGTTTTGTCTTACGAGCAGTACTTC
>TRBV11-2|-|TRBJ2-3|TRBD1
CASSTRQGVSTDTQYF
TGTGCCAGCAGCACCCGACAGGGCGTTAGCACAGATACGCAGTATTTT
>TRBV7-6|-|TRBJ2-6|-
CASSLRVGPGANVLTF
TGTGCCAGCAGCTTAAGGGTAGGGCCTGGGGCCAACGTCCTGACTTTC
>TRBV28|-|TRBJ2-7|-
CASSFSPLRDVLSSYEQYF
TGTGCCAGCAGTTTCTCGCCCCTGAGGGACGTCTTAAGCTCCTACGAGCAGTACTTC
>TRBV7-8|once|TRBJ2-7|-
CASSLGTTGFTYEQYF
TGTGCCAGCAGCTTAGGGACTACAGGGTTCACCTACGAGCAGTACTTC
>TRBV27|-|TRBJ2-7|-
CASSLQGEIYEQYF
TGTGCCAGCAGTTTACAGGGAGAAATTTACGAGCAGTACTTC
>TRBV6-6|-|TRBJ2-7|-
CASRSLAYEQYF
TGTGCCAGCAGATCGCTAGCCTACGAGCAGTACTTC
>TRBV7-9|-|TRBJ1-2|-
CASSLLGGYYGYTF
TGTGCCAGCAGCCTGCTGGGGGGATACTATGGCTACACCTTC